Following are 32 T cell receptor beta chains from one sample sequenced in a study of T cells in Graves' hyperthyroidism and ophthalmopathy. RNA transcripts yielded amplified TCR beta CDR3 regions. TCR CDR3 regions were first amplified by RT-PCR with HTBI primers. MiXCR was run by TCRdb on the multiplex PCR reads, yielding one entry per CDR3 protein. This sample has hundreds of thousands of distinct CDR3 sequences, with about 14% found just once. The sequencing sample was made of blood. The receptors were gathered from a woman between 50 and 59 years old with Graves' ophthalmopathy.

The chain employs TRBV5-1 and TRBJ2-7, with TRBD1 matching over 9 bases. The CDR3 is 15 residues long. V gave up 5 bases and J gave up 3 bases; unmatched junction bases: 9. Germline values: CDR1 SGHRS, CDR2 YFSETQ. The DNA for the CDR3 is TGCGCCAGCAGATACGGGACAGGGATTCTCTACGAGCAGTACTTC. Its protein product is CASRYGTGILYEQYF.

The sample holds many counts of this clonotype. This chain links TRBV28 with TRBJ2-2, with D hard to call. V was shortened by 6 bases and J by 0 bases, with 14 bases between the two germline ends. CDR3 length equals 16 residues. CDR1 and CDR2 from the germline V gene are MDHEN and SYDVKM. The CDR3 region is CASSLSAAPNTGELFF. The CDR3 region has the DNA TGTGCCAGCAGCCTGAGTGCGGCACCGAACACCGGGGAGCTGTTTTTT.

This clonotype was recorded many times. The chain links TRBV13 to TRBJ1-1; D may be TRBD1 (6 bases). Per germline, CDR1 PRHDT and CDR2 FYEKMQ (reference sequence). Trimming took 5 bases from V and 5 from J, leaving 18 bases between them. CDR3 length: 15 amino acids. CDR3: CASSQSSRGTTEAFF. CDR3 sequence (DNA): TGTGCCAGCAGCCAGTCGAGCAGGGGAACTACTGAAGCTTTCTTT.

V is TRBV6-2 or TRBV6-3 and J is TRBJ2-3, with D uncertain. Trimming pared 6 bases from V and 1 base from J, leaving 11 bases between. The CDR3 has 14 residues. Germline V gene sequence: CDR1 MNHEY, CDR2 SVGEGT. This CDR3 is CASSRLSGTDTQYF. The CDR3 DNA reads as TGTGCCAGCAGCCGGTTGTCTGGCACAGATACGCAGTATTTT.

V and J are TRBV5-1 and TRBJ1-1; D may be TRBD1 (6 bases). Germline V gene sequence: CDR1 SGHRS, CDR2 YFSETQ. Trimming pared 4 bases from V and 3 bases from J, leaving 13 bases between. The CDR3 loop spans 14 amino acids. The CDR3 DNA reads TGCGCCAGCAGCACACAGGGAGGAGACACTGAAGCTTTCTTT. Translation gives CASSTQGGDTEAFF.

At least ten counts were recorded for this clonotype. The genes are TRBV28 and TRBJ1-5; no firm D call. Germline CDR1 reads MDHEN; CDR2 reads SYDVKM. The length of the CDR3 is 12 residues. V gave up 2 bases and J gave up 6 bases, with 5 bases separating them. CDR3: CASSLPGQPQHF. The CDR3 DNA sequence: TGTGCCAGCAGTTTACCCGGTCAGCCCCAGCATTTT.

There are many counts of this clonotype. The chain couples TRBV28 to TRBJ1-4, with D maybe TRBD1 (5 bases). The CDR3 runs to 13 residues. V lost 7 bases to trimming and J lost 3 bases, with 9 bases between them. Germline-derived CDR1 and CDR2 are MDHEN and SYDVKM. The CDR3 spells CASNDRANEKLFF. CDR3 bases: TGTGCCAGCAACGACAGAGCTAATGAAAAACTGTTTTTT. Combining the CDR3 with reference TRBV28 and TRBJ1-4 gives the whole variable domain DVKVTQSSRYLVKRTGEKVFLECVQDMDHENMFWYRQDPGLGLRLIYFSYDVKMKEKGDIPEGYSVSREKKERFSLILESASTNQTSMYLCASNDRANEKLFFGSGTQLSVL.

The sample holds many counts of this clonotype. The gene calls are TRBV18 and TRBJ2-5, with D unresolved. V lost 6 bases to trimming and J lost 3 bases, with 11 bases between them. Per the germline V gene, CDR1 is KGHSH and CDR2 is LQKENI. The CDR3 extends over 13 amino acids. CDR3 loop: CASSGSWEETQYF. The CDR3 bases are TGTGCCAGCTCCGGAAGCTGGGAAGAGACCCAGTACTTC.

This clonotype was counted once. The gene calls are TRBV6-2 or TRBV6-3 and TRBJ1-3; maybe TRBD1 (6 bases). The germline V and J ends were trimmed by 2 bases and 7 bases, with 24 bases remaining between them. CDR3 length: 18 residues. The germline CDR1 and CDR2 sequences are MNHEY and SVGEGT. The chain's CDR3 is CASSYRNTPQGLGNTIYF. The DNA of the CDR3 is TGTGCCAGCAGTTACCGAAATACCCCACAGGGATTGGGGAACACCATATATTTT.

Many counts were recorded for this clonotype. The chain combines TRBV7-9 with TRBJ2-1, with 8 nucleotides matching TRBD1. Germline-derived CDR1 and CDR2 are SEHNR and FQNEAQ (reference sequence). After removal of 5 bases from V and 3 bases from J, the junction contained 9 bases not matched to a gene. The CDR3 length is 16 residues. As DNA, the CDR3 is TGTGCCAGCAGCCAGCCGACAGGGGCCGTCTACAATGAGCAGTTCTTC. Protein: CASSQPTGAVYNEQFF.

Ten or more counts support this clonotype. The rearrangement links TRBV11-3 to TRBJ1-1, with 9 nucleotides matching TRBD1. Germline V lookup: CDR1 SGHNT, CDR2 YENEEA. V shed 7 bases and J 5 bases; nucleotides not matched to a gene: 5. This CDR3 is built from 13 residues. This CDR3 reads CASKDRGLTEAFF. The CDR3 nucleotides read TGTGCCAGCAAGGACAGGGGTTTAACTGAAGCTTTCTTT.

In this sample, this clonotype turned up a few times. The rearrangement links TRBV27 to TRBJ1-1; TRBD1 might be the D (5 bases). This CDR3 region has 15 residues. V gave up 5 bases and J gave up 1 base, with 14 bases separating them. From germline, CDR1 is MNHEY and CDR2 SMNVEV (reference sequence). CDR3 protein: CASSLYRLRNTEAFF. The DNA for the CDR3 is TGTGCCAGCAGTCTATACAGGCTCAGGAACACTGAAGCTTTCTTT.

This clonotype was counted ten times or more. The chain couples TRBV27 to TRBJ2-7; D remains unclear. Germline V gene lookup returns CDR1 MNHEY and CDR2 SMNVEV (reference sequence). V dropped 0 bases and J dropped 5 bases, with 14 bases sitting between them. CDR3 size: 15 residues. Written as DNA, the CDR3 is TGTGCCAGCAGTTTATCGGGCCAGGTTGGCCACGAGCAGTACTTC. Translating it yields CASSLSGQVGHEQYF.

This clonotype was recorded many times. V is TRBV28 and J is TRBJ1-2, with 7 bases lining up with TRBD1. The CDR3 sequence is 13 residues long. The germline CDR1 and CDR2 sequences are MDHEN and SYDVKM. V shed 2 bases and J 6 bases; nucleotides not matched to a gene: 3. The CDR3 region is CASSLIGGDGYTF. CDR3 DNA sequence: TGTGCCAGCAGTTTAATAGGGGGCGATGGCTACACCTTC.

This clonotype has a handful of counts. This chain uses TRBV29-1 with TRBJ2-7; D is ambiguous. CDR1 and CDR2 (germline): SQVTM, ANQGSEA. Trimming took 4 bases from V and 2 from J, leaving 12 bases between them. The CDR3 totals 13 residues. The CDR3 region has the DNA TGCAGCGTTGCCAGAGACGGTACCTACGAGCAGTACTTC. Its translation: CSVARDGTYEQYF.

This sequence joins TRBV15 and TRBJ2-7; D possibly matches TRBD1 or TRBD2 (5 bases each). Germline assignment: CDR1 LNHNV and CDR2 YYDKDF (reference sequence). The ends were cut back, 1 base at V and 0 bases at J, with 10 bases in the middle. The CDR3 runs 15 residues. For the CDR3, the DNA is TGTGCCACCAGCAGAGGTCAGAGGGGCTCCTACGAGCAGTACTTC. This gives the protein CATSRGQRGSYEQYF.

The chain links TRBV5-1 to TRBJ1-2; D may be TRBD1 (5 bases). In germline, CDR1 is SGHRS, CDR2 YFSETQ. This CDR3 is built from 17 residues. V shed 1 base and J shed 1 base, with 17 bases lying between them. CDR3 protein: CASSLPGKTQGNYGYTF. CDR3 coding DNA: TGCGCCAGCAGCTTGCCGGGGAAAACCCAGGGTAACTATGGCTACACCTTC.

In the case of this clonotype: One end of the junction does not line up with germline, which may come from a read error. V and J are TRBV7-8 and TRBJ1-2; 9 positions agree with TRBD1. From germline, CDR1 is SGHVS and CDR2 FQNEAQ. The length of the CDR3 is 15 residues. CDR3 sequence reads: CASSARDRAGYGYTF. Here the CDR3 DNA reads TGCGCCAGCAGCGCCCGGGACAGGGCGGGTTATGGCTACACCTTC.

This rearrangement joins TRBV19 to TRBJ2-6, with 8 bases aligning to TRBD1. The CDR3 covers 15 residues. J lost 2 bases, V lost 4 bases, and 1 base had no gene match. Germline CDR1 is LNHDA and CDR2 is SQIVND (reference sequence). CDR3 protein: CASSKQGAGANVLTF. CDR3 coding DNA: TGTGCCAGTAGTAAACAGGGGGCTGGGGCCAACGTCCTGACTTTC.

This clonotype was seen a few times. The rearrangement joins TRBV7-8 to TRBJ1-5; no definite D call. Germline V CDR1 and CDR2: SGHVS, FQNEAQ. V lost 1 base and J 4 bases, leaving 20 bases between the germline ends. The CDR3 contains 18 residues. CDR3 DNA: TGTGCCAGCAGCTTAGACGTCTTGAACCCTAAAAGGAATCAGCCCCAGCATTTT. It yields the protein CASSLDVLNPKRNQPQHF.

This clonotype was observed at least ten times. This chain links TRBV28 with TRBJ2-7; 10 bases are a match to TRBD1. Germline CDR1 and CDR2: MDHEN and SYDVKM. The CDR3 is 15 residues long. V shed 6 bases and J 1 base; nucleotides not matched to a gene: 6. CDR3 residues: CASSPGTGASYEQYF. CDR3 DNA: TGTGCCAGCAGCCCCGGGACAGGGGCTTCCTACGAGCAGTACTTC.

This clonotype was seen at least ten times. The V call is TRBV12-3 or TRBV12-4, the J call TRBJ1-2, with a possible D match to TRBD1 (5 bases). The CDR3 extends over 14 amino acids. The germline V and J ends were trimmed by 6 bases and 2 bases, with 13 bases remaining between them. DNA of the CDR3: TGTGCCAGCAGGGGACGGGAACGAAACTATGGCTACACCTTC. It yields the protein CASRGRERNYGYTF.

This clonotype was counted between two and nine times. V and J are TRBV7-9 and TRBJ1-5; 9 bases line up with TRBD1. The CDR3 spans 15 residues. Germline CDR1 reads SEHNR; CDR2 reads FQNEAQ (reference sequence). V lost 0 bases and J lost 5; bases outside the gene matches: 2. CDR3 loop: CASSLAGQGYQPQHF. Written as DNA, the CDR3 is TGTGCCAGCAGCTTAGCGGGACAGGGTTATCAGCCCCAGCATTTT.

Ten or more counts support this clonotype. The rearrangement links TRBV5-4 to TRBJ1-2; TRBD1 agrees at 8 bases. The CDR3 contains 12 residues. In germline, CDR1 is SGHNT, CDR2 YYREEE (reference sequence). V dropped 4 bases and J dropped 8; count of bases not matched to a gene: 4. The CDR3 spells CASSRTGSGYTF. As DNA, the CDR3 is TGTGCCAGCAGCCGGACAGGGAGCGGCTACACCTTC.

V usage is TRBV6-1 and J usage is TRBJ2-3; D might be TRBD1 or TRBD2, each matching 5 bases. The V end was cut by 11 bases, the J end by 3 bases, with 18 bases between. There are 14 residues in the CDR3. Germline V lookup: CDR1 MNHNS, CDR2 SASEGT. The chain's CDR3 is CAVSGNGETDTQYF. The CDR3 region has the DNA TGTGCCGTCTCAGGGAACGGGGAGACAGATACGCAGTATTTT.

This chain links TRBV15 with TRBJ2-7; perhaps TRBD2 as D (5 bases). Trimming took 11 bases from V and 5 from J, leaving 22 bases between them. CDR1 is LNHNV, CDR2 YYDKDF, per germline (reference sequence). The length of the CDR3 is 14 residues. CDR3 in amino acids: CAASQRENAHEQYF. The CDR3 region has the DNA TGTGCCGCCTCCCAACGGGAAAACGCCCACGAGCAGTACTTC.

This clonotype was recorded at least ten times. Written as DNA, the CDR3 is TGTGCCAGCAGTACTAGGACAATCAACACTGAAGCTTTCTTT. It translates to CASSTRTINTEAFF. V is TRBV12-3 or TRBV12-4 and J is TRBJ1-1, with a weak D call TRBD1 (5 bases). V dropped 5 bases and J dropped 2 bases, with 12 bases sitting between them. This CDR3 comprises 14 residues.

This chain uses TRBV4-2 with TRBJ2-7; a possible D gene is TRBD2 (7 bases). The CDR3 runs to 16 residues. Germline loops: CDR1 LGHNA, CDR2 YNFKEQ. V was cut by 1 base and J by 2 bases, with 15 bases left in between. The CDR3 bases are TGTGCCAGCAGCCAAGGAGGGGGGGAGATCACCTACGAGCAGTACTTC. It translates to CASSQGGGEITYEQYF.

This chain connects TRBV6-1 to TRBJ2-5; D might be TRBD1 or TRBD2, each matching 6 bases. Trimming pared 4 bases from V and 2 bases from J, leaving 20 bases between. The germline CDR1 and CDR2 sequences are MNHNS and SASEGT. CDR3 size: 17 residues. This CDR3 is CASSALAGGGLQETQYF. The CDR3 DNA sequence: TGTGCCAGCAGTGCTCTGGCAGGAGGGGGTTTGCAAGAGACCCAGTACTTC.

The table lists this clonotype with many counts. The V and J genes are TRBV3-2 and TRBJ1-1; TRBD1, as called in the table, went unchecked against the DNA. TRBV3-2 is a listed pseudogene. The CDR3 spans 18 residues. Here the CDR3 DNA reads TGTGCCAGCAGCCAACACCAGGGGGGACAGGGGAATTTCACTGAAGCTTTCTTT. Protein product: CASSQHQGGQGNFTEAFF.

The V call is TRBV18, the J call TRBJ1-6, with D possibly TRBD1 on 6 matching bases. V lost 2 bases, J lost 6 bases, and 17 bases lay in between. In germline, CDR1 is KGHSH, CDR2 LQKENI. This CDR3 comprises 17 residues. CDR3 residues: CASSPTSRGTSNSPLHF. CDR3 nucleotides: TGTGCCAGCTCACCAACGAGCAGGGGTACGAGTAATTCACCCCTCCACTTT. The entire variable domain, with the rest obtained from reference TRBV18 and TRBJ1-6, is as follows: NAGVMQNPRHLVRRRGQEARLRCSPMKGHSHVYWYRQLPEEGLKFMVYLQKENIIDESGMPKERFSAEFPKEGPSILRIQQVVRGDSAAYFCASSPTSRGTSNSPLHFGNGTRLTVT.

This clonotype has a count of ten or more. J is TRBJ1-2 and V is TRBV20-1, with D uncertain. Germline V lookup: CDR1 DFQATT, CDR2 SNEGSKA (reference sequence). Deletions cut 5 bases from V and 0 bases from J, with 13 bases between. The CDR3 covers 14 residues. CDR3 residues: CSAPNGVSNYGYTF. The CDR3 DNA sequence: TGCAGTGCTCCCAACGGGGTTTCTAACTATGGCTACACCTTC.